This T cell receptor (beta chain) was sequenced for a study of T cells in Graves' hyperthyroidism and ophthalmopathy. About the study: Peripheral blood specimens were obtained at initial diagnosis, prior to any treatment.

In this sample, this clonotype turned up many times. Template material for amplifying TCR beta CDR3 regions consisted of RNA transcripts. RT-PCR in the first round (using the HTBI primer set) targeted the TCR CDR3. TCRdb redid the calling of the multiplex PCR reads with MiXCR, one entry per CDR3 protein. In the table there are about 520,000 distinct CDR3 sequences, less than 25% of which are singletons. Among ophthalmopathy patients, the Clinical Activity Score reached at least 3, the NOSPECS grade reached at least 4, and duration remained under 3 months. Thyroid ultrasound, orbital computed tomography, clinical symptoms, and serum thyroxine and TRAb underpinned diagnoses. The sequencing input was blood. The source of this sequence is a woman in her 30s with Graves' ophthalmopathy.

In nucleotides, the CDR3 is TGCAGTGCCCCCCGATCGAGGGGGAATAGTAGACTAGGTGGCTACACCTTC. Translating it yields CSAPRSRGNSRLGGYTF. The genes are TRBV20-1 and TRBJ1-2; D might be TRBD1 (6 bases). V lost 6 bases, J lost 7 bases, and 30 bases lay in between. The CDR3 is 17 amino acids. Germline CDR1 and CDR2: DFQATT and SNEGSKA (reference sequence).